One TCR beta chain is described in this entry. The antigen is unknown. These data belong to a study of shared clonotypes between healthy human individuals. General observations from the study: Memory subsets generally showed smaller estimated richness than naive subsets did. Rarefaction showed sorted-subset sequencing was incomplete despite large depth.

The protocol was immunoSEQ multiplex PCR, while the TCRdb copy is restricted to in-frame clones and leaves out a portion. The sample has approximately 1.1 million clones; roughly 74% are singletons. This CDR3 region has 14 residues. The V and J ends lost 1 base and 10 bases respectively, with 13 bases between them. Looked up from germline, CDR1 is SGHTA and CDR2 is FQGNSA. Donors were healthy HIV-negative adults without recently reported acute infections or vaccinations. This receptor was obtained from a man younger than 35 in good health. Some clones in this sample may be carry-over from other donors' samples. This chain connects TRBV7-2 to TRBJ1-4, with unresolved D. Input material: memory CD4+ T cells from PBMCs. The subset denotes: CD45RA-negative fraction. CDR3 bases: TGTGCCAGCAGCTTAGAGCTGGGTCCGGGAAAACTGTTTTTT. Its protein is CASSLELGPGKLFF.